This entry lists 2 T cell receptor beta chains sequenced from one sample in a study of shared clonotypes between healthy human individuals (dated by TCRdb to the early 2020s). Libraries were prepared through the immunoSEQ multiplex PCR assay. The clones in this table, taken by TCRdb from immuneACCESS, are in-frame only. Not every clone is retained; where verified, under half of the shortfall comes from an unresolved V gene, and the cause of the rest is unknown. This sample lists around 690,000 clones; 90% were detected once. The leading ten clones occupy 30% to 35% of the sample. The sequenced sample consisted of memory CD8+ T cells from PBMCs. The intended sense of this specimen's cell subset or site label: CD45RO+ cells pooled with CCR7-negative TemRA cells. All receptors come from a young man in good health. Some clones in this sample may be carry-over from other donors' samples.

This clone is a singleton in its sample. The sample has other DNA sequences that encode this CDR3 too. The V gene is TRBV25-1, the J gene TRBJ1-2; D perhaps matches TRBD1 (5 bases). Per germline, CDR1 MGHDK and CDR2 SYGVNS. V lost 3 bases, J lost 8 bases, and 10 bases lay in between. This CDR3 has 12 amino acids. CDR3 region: CASSEVRDGYTF. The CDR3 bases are TGTGCCAGCAGTGAGGTGAGGGACGGCTACACCTTC.

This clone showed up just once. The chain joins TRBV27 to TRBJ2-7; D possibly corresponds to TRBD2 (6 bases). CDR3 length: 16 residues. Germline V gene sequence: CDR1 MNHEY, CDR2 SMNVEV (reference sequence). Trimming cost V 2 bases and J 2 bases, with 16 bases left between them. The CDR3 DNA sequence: TGTGCCAGCAGTTTAATTGGACTAACCGCGGCCTACGAGCAGTACTTC. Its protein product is CASSLIGLTAAYEQYF.